Below, 6 T cell receptor beta chains from the same sample are listed, as sequenced in a study of blood T cell repertoires in COVID-19 (TCRdb year 2020). Libraries were made using the immunoSEQ multiplex PCR assay. What TCRdb holds here is the immuneACCESS table cut down to in-frame rearrangements. Part of the clones is not present; checked against another copy, under half of the missing clones reflect an unresolved V gene, and the others are unexplained. The sample table records fewer than 200,000 clones; approximately 90% of these occur just once. The ten largest clones add up to about 2.1% of the sample. Sequencing was carried out using peripheral blood. The receptors come from a young man who had recovered from COVID-19.

This clone was observed once. The rearrangement links TRBV7-2 to TRBJ1-2; 7 positions agree with TRBD1. This CDR3 is built from 17 residues. V lost 2 bases, J lost 4 bases, and 13 bases stayed unmatched. Per the germline V gene, CDR1 is SGHTA and CDR2 is FQGNSA. This CDR3 reads CASSLHGGQATPYGYTF. The CDR3 DNA reads TGTGCCAGCAGCTTACACGGTGGACAGGCCACCCCCTATGGCTACACCTTC.

The chain uses TRBV29-1 and TRBJ1-2; D not resolved. In germline, CDR1 is SQVTM, CDR2 ANQGSEA. This CDR3 region has 11 residues. V lost 1 base and J lost 8, with 8 bases in between. CDR3 bases: TGCAGCGTTGAAGGGGCAGTCGGCTACACCTTC. It encodes CSVEGAVGYTF.

The chain couples TRBV9 to TRBJ1-3, with a possible D match to TRBD1 (5 bases). This CDR3 is built from 15 residues. The V end lost 5 bases, the J end lost 4 bases, and 16 bases lay between the germline ends. Germline-derived CDR1 and CDR2 are SGDLS and YYNGEE. CDR3 protein: CASRSGGGVGNTIYF. In nucleotides, the CDR3 is TGTGCCAGCAGATCTGGGGGAGGGGTAGGAAACACCATATATTTT.

The V call is TRBV3-1 (or the pseudogene TRBV3-2), the J call TRBJ1-1; tentative D call: TRBD1 (6 bases). The germline V and J ends were trimmed by 3 bases and 3 bases, with 11 bases remaining between them. The germline CDR1 and CDR2 sequences are LGHDT and YNNKEL (reference sequence). This CDR3 is built from 14 residues. The CDR3: CASSHNSGDTEAFF. CDR3 DNA sequence: TGTGCCAGCAGCCATAATTCAGGGGACACTGAAGCTTTCTTT.

The CDR3 protein is CASSLWGGRSSYEQYF. The CDR3 region has the DNA TGTGCCAGCAGTTTATGGGGGGGGCGCAGCTCCTACGAGCAGTACTTC. This chain links TRBV28 with TRBJ2-7; a weak D match, TRBD2 (7 bases). The CDR3 consists of 16 residues. Germline V gene lookup returns CDR1 MDHEN and CDR2 SYDVKM. The V end lost 0 bases, the J end lost 0 bases, and 12 bases lay between the germline ends.

The chain has TRBV6-2 or TRBV6-3 and TRBJ2-1; 7 bases map to TRBD2. Germline V gene lookup returns CDR1 MNHEY and CDR2 SVGEGT. With V trimmed by 0 bases and J by 3 bases, 2 bases remained unmatched. The length of the CDR3 is 15 residues. The CDR3 nucleotides are TGTGCCAGCAGTTACTCCCGGACTAGCTACAATGAGCAGTTCTTC. This codes for CASSYSRTSYNEQFF.